This T cell receptor (beta chain) came from a study of PD-1 blockade in classical Hodgkin lymphoma. Whole-study results and caveats: There was a significant rise in CD4+ TCR diversity by C4D1, with no such rise for CD8+.

There was relapse after autologous stem cell transplantation in every patient, and there was variation in brentuximab vedotin exposure. Classification of best responses gave complete response, partial response or progressive disease. Data came from immunoSEQ multiplex PCR; TCRdb stores just in-frame clones and leaves some out. The top ten hold 7.5% to 10% of the sample, which has 50,000 to 85,000 clones, around 75% seen once. A remark on this clone: Its antigen is still unknown.

The sequence was collected from a human donor with classical Hodgkin lymphoma. This material consisted of peripheral blood mononuclear cells (PBMCs), taken before the second cycle of nivolumab.

The CDR3 loop reads CASSEGITDTQYF. CDR3 sequence (DNA): TGTGCCAGCAGTGAGGGGATCACAGATACGCAGTATTTT. This chain links TRBV2 with TRBJ2-3; D ambiguous. Per the germline V gene, CDR1 is SNHLY and CDR2 is FYNNEI. The CDR3 length is 13 residues. V dropped 3 bases and J dropped 2 bases, with 6 bases sitting between them. Using reference TRBV2 and TRBJ2-3 for the parts outside the CDR3, the full variable domain is EPEVTQTPSHQVTQMGQEVILRCVPISNHLYFYWYRQILGQKVEFLVSFYNNEISEKSEIFDDQFSVERPDGSNFTLKIRSTKLEDSAMYFCASSEGITDTQYFGPGTRLTVL.